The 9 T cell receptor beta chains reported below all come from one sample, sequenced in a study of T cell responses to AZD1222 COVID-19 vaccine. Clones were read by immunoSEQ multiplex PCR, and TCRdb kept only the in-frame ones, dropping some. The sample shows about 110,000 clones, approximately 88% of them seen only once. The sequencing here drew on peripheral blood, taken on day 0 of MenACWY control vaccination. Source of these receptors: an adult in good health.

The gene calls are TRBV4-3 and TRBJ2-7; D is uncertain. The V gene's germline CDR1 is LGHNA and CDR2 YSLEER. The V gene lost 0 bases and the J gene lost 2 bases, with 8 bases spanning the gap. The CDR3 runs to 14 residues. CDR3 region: CASSQDEAPYEQYF. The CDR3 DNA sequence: TGCGCCAGCAGCCAAGATGAGGCCCCCTACGAGCAGTACTTC.

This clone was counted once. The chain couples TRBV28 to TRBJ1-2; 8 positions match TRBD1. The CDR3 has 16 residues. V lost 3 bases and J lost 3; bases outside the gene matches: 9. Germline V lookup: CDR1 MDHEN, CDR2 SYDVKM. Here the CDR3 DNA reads TGTGCCAGCAGTTTGCCTCTGACAGGGGTGGACTATGGCTACACCTTC. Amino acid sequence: CASSLPLTGVDYGYTF.

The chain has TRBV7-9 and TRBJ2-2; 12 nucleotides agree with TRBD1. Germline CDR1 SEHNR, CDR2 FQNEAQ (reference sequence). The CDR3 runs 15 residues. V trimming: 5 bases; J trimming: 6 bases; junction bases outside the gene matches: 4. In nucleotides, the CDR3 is TGTGCCAGCAGCCAGGGACAGGGGGCCTCCGGGGAGCTGTTTTTT. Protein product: CASSQGQGASGELFF.

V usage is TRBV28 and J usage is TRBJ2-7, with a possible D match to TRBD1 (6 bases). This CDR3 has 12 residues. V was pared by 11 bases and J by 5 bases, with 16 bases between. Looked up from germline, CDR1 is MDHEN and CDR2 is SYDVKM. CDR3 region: CAATQGLDEQYF. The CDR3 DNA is TGTGCCGCGACCCAGGGGCTGGACGAGCAGTACTTC.

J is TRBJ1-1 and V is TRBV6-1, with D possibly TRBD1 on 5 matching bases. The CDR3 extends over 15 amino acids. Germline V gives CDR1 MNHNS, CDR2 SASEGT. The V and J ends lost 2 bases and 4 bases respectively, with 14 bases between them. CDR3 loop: CASSEKVAGGTEAFF. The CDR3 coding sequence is TGTGCCAGCAGTGAAAAGGTCGCGGGGGGCACTGAAGCTTTCTTT.

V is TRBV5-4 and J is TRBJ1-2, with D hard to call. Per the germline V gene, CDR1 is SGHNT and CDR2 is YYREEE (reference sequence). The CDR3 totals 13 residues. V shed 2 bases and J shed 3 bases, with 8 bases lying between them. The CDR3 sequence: CASSFDSHYGYTF. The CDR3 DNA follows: TGTGCCAGCAGCTTTGACTCCCACTATGGCTACACCTTC.

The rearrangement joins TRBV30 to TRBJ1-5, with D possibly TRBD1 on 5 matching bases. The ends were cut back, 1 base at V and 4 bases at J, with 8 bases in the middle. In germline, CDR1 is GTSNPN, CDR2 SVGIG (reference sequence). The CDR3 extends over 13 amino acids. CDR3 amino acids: CAWSGSGNQPQHF. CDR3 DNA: TGTGCCTGGAGTGGTTCAGGGAATCAGCCCCAGCATTTT.

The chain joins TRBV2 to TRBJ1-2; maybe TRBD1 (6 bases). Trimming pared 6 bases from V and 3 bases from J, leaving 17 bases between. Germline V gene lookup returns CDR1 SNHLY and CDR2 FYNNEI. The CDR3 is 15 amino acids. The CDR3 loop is CASSGWGRGDYGYTF. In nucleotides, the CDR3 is TGTGCCAGCAGCGGTTGGGGGCGGGGCGACTATGGCTACACCTTC.

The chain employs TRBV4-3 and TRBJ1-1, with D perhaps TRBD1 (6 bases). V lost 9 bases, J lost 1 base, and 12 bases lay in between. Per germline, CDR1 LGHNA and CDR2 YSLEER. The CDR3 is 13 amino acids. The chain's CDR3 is CASSGQTNTEAFF. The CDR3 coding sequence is TGCGCCAGTTCTGGACAGACGAACACTGAAGCTTTCTTT.